This T cell receptor beta chain was captured by sequencing in a study of blood T cell repertoires in COVID-19. This clone has a count of ten or more. Per germline, CDR1 LNHDA and CDR2 SQIVND (reference sequence). The CDR3 consists of 16 residues. Trimming pared 1 base from V and 0 bases from J, leaving 10 bases between. Produced via immunoSEQ multiplex PCR; TCRdb's table is partial and in-frame only. The profile shows some 180,000 clones, 60% to 85% of them singletons. The chain carries TRBV19 and TRBJ2-1, with D tentatively TRBD1 (6 bases). Sequencing input: peripheral blood. This TCR came from a woman aged 45-59 years with active or convalescent COVID-19. CDR3 sequence reads: CASSIGGRGSYNEQFF. CDR3 nucleotide sequence: TGTGCCAGTAGTATAGGGGGCAGGGGCTCCTACAATGAGCAGTTCTTC.